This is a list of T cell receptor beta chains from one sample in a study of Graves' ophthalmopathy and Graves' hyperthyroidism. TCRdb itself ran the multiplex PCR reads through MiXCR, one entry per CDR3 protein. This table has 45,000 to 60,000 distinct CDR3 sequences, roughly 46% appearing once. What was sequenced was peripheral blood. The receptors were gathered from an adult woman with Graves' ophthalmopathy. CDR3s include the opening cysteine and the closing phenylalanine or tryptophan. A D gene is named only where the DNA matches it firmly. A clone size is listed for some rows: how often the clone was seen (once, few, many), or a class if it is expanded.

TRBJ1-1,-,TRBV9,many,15,TGTGCCAGCAGCGTAGAGGGGGAAATGAACACTGAAGCTTTCTTT,CASSVEGEMNTEAFF
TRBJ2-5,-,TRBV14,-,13,TGTGCCAGCAGCCAAGAAGCGATCGAGGCCCAGTACTTC,CASSQEAIEAQYF
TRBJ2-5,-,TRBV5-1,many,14,TGCGCCAGCAGCTTGGCGGGGGGCGAACAGACCCAGTACTTC,CASSLAGGEQTQYF
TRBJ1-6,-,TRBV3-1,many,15,TGTGCCAGCAGCCCCAACTTCAGGACTACTTCACCCCTCCACTTT,CASSPNFRTTSPLHF
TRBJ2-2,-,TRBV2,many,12,TGTGCCAGCAACCACGGGACCGGGGAGCTGTTTTTT,CASNHGTGELFF
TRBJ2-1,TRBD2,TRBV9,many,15,TGTGCCAGCAGCGCGGGGACTAGCGGGACCGATGAGCAGTTCTTC,CASSAGTSGTDEQFF
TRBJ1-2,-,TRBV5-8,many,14,TGTGCCAGCAGCTTGGACAGGAGGAACTATGGCTACACCTTC,CASSLDRRNYGYTF
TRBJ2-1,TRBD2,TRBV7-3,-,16,TGTGCCAGCAGCTTAGAAGCTAGCGGGAGGGCGAGTGAGCAGTTCTTC,CASSLEASGRASEQFF
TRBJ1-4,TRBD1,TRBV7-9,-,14,TGTGCCAGCAGCAGCAGGGGGTCCAATGAAAAACTGTTTTTT,CASSSRGSNEKLFF
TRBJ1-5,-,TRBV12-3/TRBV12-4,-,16,TGTGCCAGCAGCCTGAGTATAACCGGTGGCAATCAGCCCCAGCATTTT,CASSLSITGGNQPQHF
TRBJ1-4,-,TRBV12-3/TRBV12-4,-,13,TGTGCCAGCACCCCTGGACCTGAGGAAAAACTGTTTTTT,CASTPGPEEKLFF
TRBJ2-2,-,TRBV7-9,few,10,TGTGCCAGCAGTTCTAGATGGGACGGATTT,CASSSRWDGF
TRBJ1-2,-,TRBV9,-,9,TGTGCCAGCAGCCGAGGAAACACCTTC,CASSRGNTF
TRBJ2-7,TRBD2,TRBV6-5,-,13,TGTGTCAGCGGGATTAAGGGGATTCACGAGCTGTACTTC,CVSGIKGIHELYF
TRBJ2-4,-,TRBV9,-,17,TGTGCCAGCAGCGCGAGTAGAGGCGGGGCACCCAAAAACATTCAGTACTTC,CASSASRGGAPKNIQYF
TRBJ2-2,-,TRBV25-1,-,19,TGTGCCAGCAGTGACACCGGGGGGCGCGGATCTAATACACCGGAGGAGCTGTTTTTT,CASSDTGGRGSNTPEELFF
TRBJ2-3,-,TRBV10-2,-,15,TGCGCCAGCAGTGAAGAGGCGGGATTGCCAGATACGCAGTATTTT,CASSEEAGLPDTQYF
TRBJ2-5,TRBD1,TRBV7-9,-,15,TGTGCCAGCAGCCAACGGACAGGGTGGGAAGAGACCCAGTACTTC,CASSQRTGWEETQYF
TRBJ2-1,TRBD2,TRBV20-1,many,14,TGCAGTGCTGGAAGCGGGAGCTTTTCAAATGAGCAGTTCTTC,CSAGSGSFSNEQFF
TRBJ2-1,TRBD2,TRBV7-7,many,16,TGTGCTAGCAGCTTAGGGCCGGGACTAGCGGGAGATGAGCGGTTCTTC,CASSLGPGLAGDERFF
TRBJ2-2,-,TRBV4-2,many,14,TGTGCCAGCAGCCCCCGGATCGACACCGGGGAGCTGTTTTTT,CASSPRIDTGELFF
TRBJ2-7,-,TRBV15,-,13,TGTGCCACCAGCAGGCGGGGTTCCTACGAGCAGTACTTC,CATSRRGSYEQYF
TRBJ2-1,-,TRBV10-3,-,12,TGTGCCACCCGACTGGGCTACAATGAGCAGTTCTTC,CATRLGYNEQFF
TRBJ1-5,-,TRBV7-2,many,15,TGTGCCAGCAGCCCCCACGCAGGGGGCAATCAGCCCCAGCATTTT,CASSPHAGGNQPQHF
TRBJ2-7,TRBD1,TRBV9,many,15,TGTGCCAGCAGCGTAGCGGGACAGGGGACCTACGAGCAGTACTTC,CASSVAGQGTYEQYF
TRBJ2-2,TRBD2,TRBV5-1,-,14,TGCGCCAGCAGCTATAGCGGGGGGACCGGGGAGCTGTTTTTT,CASSYSGGTGELFF
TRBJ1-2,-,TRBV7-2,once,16,TGTGCCAGCAGCCTAATCTCGGTCAGGGAGAACTATGGTTACACCTTC,CASSLISVRENYGYTF
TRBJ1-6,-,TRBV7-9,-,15,TGTGCCAGCAGCCAAGTGGGGGTAATGAATTCACTCCTCCACTTT,CASSQVGVMNSLLHF
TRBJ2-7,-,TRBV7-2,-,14,TGTGCCAGCAGCTTAGCCACTCTCGTGGCCGAGCAGTACTTC,CASSLATLVAEQYF
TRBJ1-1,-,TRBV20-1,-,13,TGCAGTGCCACAGGCGGGGTGAACACTGAAGCTTTCTTT,CSATGGVNTEAFF
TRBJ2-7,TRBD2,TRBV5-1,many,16,TGCGCCAGCAGCTTGGCCATAGGAGCGGGAGCGACCGAGCAGTACTTC,CASSLAIGAGATEQYF
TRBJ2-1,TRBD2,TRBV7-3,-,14,TGTGCCAGCAGCTGGGCGGGAGGGAAGAATGAGCAGTTCTTC,CASSWAGGKNEQFF
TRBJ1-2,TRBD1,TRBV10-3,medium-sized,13,TGTGCCATCAGTGTTACAGGGGCGGATGGCTACACCTTC,CAISVTGADGYTF
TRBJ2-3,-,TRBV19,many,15,TGTGCCAGTAGTATTGGGGGGCGCAGGACAGATACGCAGTATTTT,CASSIGGRRTDTQYF
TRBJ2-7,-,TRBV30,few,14,TGTGCCTGGAGTGTATGGTCGGGCGCAAACGAGCAGTACTTC,CAWSVWSGANEQYF
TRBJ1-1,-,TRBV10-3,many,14,TGTGCCATCGGGGCCGGGGCAGGGATCACTGAAGCTTTCTTT,CAIGAGAGITEAFF
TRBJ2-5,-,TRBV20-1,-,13,TGCAGTGCAGGAAAGCCCGGCACAGATACGCAGTACTTC,CSAGKPGTDTQYF
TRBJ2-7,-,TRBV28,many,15,TGTGCCAGCACCAGCTCTAAGGGAATTCTTTACGAGCAGTACTTC,CASTSSKGILYEQYF
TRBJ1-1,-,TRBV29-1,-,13,TGCAGCGTTGTCCCGTTCGTAGGGACTGAAGCTTTCTTT,CSVVPFVGTEAFF
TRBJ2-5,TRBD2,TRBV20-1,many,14,TGCAGTGCTGATAGCGGGGCGATTCAAGAGACCCAGTACTTC,CSADSGAIQETQYF
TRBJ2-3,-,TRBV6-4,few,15,TGTGCCAGCAGTGACTCAGGGGGAGGCTACAATGAGCAGTATTTT,CASSDSGGGYNEQYF
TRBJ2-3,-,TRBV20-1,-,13,TGCAGAGCTAGAGGAAATAGAAGGGATCCGCAGTATTTT,CRARGNRRDPQYF
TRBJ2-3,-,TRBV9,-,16,TGTGCCAGCAGCTACGCACCAGGGGTGGTAGGAGATACGCAGTATTTT,CASSYAPGVVGDTQYF
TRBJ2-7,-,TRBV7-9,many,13,TGTGCCGGCAGCGTAACCTACGACTACGAGCAGTACTTC,CAGSVTYDYEQYF
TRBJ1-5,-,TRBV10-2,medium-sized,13,TGCGCCAGCGGGGAGGGCTGGAGTCAGCCCCAGCATTTT,CASGEGWSQPQHF
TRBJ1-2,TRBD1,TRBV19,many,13,TGTGCCAGTCAGAGGGACAGGAACTATGGCTACACCTTC,CASQRDRNYGYTF
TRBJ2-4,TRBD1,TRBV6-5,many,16,TGTGCCAGCAGTTACTCGTGGGACAGGGGGCTCGGCATTCAGTACTTC,CASSYSWDRGLGIQYF
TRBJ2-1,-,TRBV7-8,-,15,TGTGCCAGCAGCCCGCCCCGAGGGTCCTACAATGAGCAGTTCTTC,CASSPPRGSYNEQFF
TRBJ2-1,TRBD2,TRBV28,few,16,TGTGCCAGCAGTTTGCCCTCGGAGCGGGGCTACAATGAGCAGTTCTTC,CASSLPSERGYNEQFF
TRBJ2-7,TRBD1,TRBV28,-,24,TGTGCCAGCAGTTTGTTAGTGGAATATATTCGGACAGGGGGAAATATAATCCCCCCTGACGAGCAGTACTTC,CASSLLVEYIRTGGNIIPPDEQYF
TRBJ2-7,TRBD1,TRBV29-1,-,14,TGCAGCGAGGGATCCGGGACAGGGATATACGAGCAGTACTTC,CSEGSGTGIYEQYF
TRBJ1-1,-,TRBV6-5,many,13,TGTGCCAGCAGTTACTCCGCCAACACTGAAGCTTTCTTT,CASSYSANTEAFF